Below are 5 T cell receptor beta chains sequenced from a single sample in a study of blood T cell repertoires in COVID-19. Repertoires were generated with immunoSEQ multiplex PCR, while TCRdb's copy carries only in-frame clones and drops some. The sample lists 40,000 to 60,000 clones, more than 75% seen once, with 2.6% in the top ten. Source material: peripheral blood. The receptors stem from a woman of 80 years or more with COVID-19, enrolled during active disease.

This clone was recorded only once. V usage is TRBV2 and J usage is TRBJ1-2, with 9 bases aligning to TRBD1. CDR3 length equals 15 residues. CDR1 is SNHLY and CDR2 is FYNNEI in the germline V gene. V lost 3 bases, J lost 4 bases, and 6 bases stayed unmatched. The CDR3 region has the DNA TGTGCCAGCAGTGACCCAGGACAGGGGATCTATGGCTACACCTTC. Amino acid sequence: CASSDPGQGIYGYTF.

The chain combines TRBV19 with TRBJ1-3; perhaps TRBD1 as D (5 bases). The germline gives CDR1 LNHDA, CDR2 SQIVND (reference sequence). The CDR3 is 13 residues long. Trimming took 4 bases from V and 3 from J, leaving 7 bases between them. The CDR3 DNA reads as TGTGCCAGTAGTACGACAGATGGAAACACCATATATTTT. Its translation is CASSTTDGNTIYF.

The CDR3 DNA reads TGTGCCAGCAGTTTAAATGCGAGGAGTCAGCCCCAGCATTTT. It yields the protein CASSLNARSQPQHF. V and J are TRBV28 and TRBJ1-5; D gene unclear. V was cut by 2 bases and J by 6 bases, with 11 bases left in between. The CDR3 sequence is 14 residues long. CDR1 is MDHEN, CDR2 SYDVKM, per germline.

The table lists this clone with a count of one. The chain couples TRBV6-4 to TRBJ1-2, with 10 bases that match TRBD1. Germline CDR1 reads MRHNA; CDR2 reads SNTAGT. V shed 3 bases and J 2 bases; nucleotides not matched to a gene: 0. There are 14 residues in the CDR3. The CDR3 region has the DNA TGTGCCAGCAGTGAGGGACAGGGGAACTATGGCTACACCTTC. Translation gives CASSEGQGNYGYTF.

The rearrangement uses TRBV28 and TRBJ1-4; D uncertain. V was trimmed by 5 bases and J by 4 bases, leaving 8 bases between them. The CDR3 has 13 residues. The germline gives CDR1 MDHEN, CDR2 SYDVKM. CDR3 in amino acids: CASSGPVNEKLFF. The CDR3 DNA is TGTGCCAGCAGTGGCCCCGTTAATGAAAAACTGTTTTTT.